This T cell receptor beta chain was recovered during a study of blood T cell repertoires in COVID-19. Study-wide context: Some COVID-19 samples were acute and others convalescent; all came from the United States, Italy and Spain. The cDNA or gDNA used as material had been derived from T cells, B-cell-depleted T cells, or PBMCs.

The protocol was immunoSEQ multiplex PCR, while the TCRdb copy is restricted to in-frame clones and leaves out a portion. The sample consists of about 230,000 clones, approximately 90% of them appearing once. Trimming stripped 5 bases from V and 0 bases from J, with 5 bases between. Looked up from germline, CDR1 is LGHDT and CDR2 is YNNKEL (reference sequence). There are 13 residues in the CDR3. This TCR derives from a man younger than 40 with COVID-19, enrolled during active disease. Sequencing input: peripheral blood. This rearrangement joins TRBV3-1 (or the pseudogene TRBV3-2) to TRBJ1-3; D not certain. CDR3: CASSWSSGNTIYF. The DNA of the CDR3 is TGTGCCAGCAGCTGGAGCTCTGGAAACACCATATATTTT.